This TCR beta chain was captured by sequencing in a study of Graves' ophthalmopathy and Graves' hyperthyroidism. As the template, RNA transcripts were used to amplify TCR beta CDR3 regions. Investigators did first-round RT-PCR with HTBI primers, then second-round multiplex PCR. TCRdb reanalysed the multiplex PCR reads using MiXCR and keeps one entry per CDR3 protein. This repertoire shows about 400,000 distinct CDR3 sequences, around 20% found once; its top ten account for around 1.5%. V lost 5 bases and J lost 3; bases outside the gene matches: 7. CDR1 and CDR2 (germline): SGHAT, FQNNGV. CDR3 length: 15 amino acids. This clonotype came up many times. Ophthalmopathy donors showed moderate-to-severe activity, CAS ≥3, NOSPECS ≥4 and a duration under 3 months. Pregnant or lactating patients and those with other autoimmune diseases or uncontrolled infections were excluded. Physicians reached a diagnosis by relying on clinical symptoms, serum thyroxine, TRAb, thyroid ultrasound and orbital computed tomography.

The TCR originated in a woman aged 18-30 years with Graves' ophthalmopathy. The chain has TRBV11-2 and TRBJ1-3; TRBD1 matches at 7 bases. The sequencing input was peripheral blood. The CDR3 here is CASSPFRDSGNTIYF. In DNA, the CDR3 is TGTGCCAGCAGCCCCTTCCGGGACAGTGGAAACACCATATATTTT.